This T cell receptor beta chain appears in the sequencing data of a study of shared clonotypes between healthy human individuals. The wider study: Contributing individuals were two females and a few males aged 18 to 49. Notes on the study in general: Larger estimated richness was generally seen in naive subsets than in memory subsets.

Several immunoSEQ 96-well plates shared each subset's DNA, each plate a replicate. Method: immunoSEQ multiplex PCR; TCRdb's copy keeps in-frame clones and lacks some. This sample has some 1 million clones, with more than 60% found just once. V was cut by 2 bases and J by 0 bases, with 13 bases left in between. The CDR3 contains 16 residues. Germline V gene sequence: CDR1 KGHSH, CDR2 LQKENI. This clone was recorded only once. What it recognizes is unknown. Material: memory CD4+ T cells sorted from blood. The subset here: CD45RA-negative fraction. The clonotype originates from a man between 18 and 35 years old in good health. The J gene is TRBJ1-1, the V gene TRBV18; no firm D call. CDR3 residues: CASSPDPPDVNTEAFF. CDR3 nucleotide sequence: TGTGCCAGCTCACCAGATCCTCCAGACGTGAACACTGAAGCTTTCTTT.